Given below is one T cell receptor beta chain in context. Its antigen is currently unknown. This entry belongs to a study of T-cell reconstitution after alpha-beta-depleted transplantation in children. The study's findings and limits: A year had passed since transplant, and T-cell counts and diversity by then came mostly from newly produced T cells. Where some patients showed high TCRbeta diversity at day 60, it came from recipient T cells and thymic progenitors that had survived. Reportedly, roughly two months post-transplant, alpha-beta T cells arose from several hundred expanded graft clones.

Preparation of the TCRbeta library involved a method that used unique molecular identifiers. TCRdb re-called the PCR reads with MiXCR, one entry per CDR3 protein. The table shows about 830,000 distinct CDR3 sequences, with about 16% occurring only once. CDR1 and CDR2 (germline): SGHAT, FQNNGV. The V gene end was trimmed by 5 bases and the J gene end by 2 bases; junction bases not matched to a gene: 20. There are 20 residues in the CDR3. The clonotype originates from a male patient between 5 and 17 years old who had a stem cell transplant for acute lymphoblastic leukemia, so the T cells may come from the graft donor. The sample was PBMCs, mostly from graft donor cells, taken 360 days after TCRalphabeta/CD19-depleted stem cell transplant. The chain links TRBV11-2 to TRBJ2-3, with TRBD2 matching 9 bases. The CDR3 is CASSPRLGLTSGLYTDTQYF. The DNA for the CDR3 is TGTGCCAGCAGCCCGCGACTCGGTCTCACTAGCGGGCTTTACACAGATACGCAGTATTTT. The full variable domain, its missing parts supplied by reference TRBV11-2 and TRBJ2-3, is EAGVAQSPRYKIIEKRQSVAFWCNPISGHATLYWYQQILGQGPKLLIQFQNNGVVDDSQLPKDRFSAERLKGVDSTLKIQPAKLEDSAVYLCASSPRLGLTSGLYTDTQYFGPGTRLTVL.